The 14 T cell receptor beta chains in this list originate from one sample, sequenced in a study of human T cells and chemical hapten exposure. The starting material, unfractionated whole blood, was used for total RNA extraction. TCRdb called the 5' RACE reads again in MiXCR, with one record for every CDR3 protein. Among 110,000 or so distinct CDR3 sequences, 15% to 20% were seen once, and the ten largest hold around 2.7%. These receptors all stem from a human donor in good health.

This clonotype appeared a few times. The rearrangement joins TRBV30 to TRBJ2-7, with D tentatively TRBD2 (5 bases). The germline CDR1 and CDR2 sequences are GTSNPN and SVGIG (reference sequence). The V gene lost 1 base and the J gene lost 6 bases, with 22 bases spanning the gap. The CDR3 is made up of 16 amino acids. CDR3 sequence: CAWSGGGQGKLSEQYF. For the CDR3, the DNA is TGTGCCTGGAGTGGAGGAGGTCAAGGGAAGTTAAGCGAGCAGTACTTC.

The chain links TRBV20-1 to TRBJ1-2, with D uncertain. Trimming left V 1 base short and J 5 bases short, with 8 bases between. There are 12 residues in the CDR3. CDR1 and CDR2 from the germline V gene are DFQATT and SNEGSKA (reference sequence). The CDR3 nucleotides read TGCAGTGCTAGAGCTGCCGAGTATGGCTACACCTTC. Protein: CSARAAEYGYTF.

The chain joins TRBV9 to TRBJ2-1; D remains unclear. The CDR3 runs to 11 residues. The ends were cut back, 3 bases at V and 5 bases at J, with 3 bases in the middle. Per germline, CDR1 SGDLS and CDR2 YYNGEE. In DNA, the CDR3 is TGTGCCAGCAGCGCCGACAATGAGCAGTTCTTC. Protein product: CASSADNEQFF.

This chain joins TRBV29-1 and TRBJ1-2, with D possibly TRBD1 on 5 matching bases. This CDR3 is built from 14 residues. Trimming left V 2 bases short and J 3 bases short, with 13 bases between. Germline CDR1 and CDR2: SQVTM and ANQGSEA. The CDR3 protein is CSVEKYGGDYGYTF. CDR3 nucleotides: TGCAGCGTTGAAAAGTACGGGGGGGACTATGGCTACACCTTC.

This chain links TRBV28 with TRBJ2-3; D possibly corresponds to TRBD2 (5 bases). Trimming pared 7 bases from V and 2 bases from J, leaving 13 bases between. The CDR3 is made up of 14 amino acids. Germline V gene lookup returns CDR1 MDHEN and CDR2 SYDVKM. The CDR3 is CASTLYGVTDTQYF. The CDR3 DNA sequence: TGTGCCAGCACCCTCTACGGGGTCACAGATACGCAGTATTTT. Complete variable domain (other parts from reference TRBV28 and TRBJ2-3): DVKVTQSSRYLVKRTGEKVFLECVQDMDHENMFWYRQDPGLGLRLIYFSYDVKMKEKGDIPEGYSVSREKKERFSLILESASTNQTSMYLCASTLYGVTDTQYFGPGTRLTVL.

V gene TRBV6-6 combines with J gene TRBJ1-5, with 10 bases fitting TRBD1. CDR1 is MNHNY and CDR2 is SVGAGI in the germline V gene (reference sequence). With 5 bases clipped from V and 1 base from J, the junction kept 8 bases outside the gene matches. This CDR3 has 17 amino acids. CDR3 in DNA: TGTGCCAGCAGTACCGGGACAGGGGTCGGGAGCAATCAGCCCCAGCATTTT. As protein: CASSTGTGVGSNQPQHF.

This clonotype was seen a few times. The CDR3: CASSPSATRGLFALRYEQYF. The CDR3 DNA follows: TGTGCCAGCAGCCCAAGTGCAACGAGAGGACTCTTCGCCCTTCGCTACGAGCAGTACTTC. J is TRBJ2-7 and V is TRBV7-9; possibly TRBD2 for D (5 bases). The CDR3 is made up of 20 amino acids. V was trimmed by 5 bases and J by 3 bases, leaving 32 bases between them. The germline CDR1 and CDR2 sequences are SEHNR and FQNEAQ (reference sequence).

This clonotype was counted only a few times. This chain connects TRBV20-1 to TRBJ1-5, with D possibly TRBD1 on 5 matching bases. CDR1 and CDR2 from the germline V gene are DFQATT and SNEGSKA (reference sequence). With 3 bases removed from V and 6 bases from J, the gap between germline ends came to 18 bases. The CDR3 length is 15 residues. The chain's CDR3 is CSARDYRGGGQPQHF. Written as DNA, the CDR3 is TGCAGTGCTAGGGATTACCGGGGGGGAGGTCAGCCCCAGCATTTT.

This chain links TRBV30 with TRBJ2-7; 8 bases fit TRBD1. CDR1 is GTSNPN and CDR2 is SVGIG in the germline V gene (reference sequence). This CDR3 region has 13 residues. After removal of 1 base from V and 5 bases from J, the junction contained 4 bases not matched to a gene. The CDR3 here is CAWSEDRVHEQYF. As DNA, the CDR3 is TGTGCCTGGAGTGAGGACAGGGTACACGAGCAGTACTTC.

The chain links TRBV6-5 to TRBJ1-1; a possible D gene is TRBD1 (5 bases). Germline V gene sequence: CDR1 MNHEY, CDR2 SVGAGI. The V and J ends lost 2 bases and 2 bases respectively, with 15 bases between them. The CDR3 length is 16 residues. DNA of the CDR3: TGTGCCAGCAGTTACGCCAGGGCCAGATTTAACACTGAAGCTTTCTTT. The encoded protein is CASSYARARFNTEAFF.

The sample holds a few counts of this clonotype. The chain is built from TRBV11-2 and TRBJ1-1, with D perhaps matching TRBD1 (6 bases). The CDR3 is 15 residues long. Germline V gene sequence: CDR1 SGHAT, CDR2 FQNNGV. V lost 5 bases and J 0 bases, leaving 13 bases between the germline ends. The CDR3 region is CASSRTTGMNTEAFF. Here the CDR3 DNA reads TGTGCCAGCAGCCGGACGACAGGTATGAACACTGAAGCTTTCTTT.

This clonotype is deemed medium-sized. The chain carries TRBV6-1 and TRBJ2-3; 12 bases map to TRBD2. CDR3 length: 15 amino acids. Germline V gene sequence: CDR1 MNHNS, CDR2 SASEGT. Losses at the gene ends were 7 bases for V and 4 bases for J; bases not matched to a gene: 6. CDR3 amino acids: CASTLLAGGSDTQYF. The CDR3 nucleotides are TGTGCCAGCACATTACTAGCGGGAGGCTCAGATACGCAGTATTTT.

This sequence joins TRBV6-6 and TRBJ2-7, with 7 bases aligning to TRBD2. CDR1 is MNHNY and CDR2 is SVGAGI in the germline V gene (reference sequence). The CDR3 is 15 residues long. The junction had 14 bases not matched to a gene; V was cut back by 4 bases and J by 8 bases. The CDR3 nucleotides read TGTGCCAGCAGTTCCCTGGAGGGAGGGCTGGGAAAGCAGTACTTC. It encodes CASSSLEGGLGKQYF.

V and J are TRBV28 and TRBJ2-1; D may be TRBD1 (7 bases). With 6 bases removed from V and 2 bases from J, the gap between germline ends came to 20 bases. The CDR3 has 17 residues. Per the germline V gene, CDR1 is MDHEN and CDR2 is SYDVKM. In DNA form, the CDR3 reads TGTGCCAGCAGCACCCTCGGGGGACAGCCAACCTACAATGAGCAGTTCTTC. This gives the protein CASSTLGGQPTYNEQFF.